This TCR beta chain stems from a study of vaccination and CD4 T cells after COVID-19. Study background: In the convalescent cohort, there were six males and four females, two of them Hispanic. Typically, post-vaccine samples were obtained a median roughly 70 days after dose two, within a range of 14 to 241. A CEFX pool, an HIV-1 Nef pool, or else no peptide went into the control cultures.

Treatment here: approximately 11-day PBMC culture with coronavirus spike peptide pools or control peptides (ViraFEST assay). This CDR3 is 21 amino acids long. Germline assignment: CDR1 SGHTA and CDR2 FQGNSA. The V and J ends lost 1 base and 5 bases, in that order; junction bases with no gene match: 20. A word on this clonotype: Its antigen remains unknown.

Sequencing of cultured CD4+ T cell DNA used the Oncomine TCR Beta short-read assay. TCRdb processed the PCR reads anew with MiXCR; each CDR3 protein has one entry. The data show about 19,000 distinct CDR3 sequences, about 41% seen once. V gene TRBV7-2 combines with J gene TRBJ2-3; TRBD2 matches 11 bases. This sample comprised CD4+ T cells from blood, cultured in vitro, obtained after SARS-CoV-2 vaccination. The clonotype originates from a human donor who had recovered from COVID-19. This CDR3 reads CASSLVFSGTSGPPGGDTQYF. CDR3 in DNA: TGTGCCAGCAGCTTAGTGTTTTCCGGGACTAGCGGACCACCGGGGGGAGATACGCAGTATTTT.